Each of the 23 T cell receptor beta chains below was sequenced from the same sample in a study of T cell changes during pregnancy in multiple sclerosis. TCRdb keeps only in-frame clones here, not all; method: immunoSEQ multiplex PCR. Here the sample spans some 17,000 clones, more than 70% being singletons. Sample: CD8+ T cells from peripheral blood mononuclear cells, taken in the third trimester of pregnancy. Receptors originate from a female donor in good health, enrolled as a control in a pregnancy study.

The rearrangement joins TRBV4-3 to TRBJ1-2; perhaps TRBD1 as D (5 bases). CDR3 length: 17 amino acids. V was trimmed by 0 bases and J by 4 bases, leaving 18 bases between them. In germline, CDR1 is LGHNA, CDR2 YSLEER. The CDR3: CASSQDYRRWGGYGYTF. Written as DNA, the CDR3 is TGCGCCAGCAGCCAAGATTATAGGCGATGGGGCGGCTATGGCTACACCTTC.

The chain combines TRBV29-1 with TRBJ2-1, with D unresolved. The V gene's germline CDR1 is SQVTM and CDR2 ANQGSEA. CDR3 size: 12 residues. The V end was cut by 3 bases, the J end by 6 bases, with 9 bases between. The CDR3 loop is CSVDEVANEQFF. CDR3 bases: TGCAGCGTTGACGAGGTGGCCAATGAGCAGTTCTTC.

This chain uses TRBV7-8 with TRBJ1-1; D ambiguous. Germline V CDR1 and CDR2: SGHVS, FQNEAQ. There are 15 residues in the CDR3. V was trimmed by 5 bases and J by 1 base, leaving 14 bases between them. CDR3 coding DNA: TGTGCCAGCAGCCCCCGTCTTTATCCGAACACTGAAGCTTTCTTT. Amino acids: CASSPRLYPNTEAFF.

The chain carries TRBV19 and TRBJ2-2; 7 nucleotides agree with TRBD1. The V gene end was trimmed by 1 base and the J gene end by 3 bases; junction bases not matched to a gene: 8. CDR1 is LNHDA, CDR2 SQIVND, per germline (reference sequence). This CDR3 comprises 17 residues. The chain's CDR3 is CASSIGVGGLDTGELFF. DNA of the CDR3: TGTGCCAGTAGTATAGGCGTAGGGGGCCTGGACACCGGGGAGCTGTTTTTT.

This CDR3 is CASSRPRGGGETQYF. CDR3 sequence (DNA): TGTGCCAGCAGTAGACCTCGGGGGGGCGGCGAGACCCAGTACTTC. This rearrangement joins TRBV9 to TRBJ2-5, with 8 bases matching TRBD2. The CDR3 totals 15 residues. The J segment lost 5 bases and the V segment lost 5 bases, leaving 11 bases of the junction unmatched. CDR1 is SGDLS and CDR2 is YYNGEE in the germline V gene. Drawing the rest from reference TRBV9 and TRBJ2-5, the complete variable domain is DSGVTQTPKHLITATGQRVTLRCSPRSGDLSVYWYQQSLDQGLQFLIQYYNGEERAKGNILERFSAQQFPDLHSELNLSSLELGDSALYFCASSRPRGGGETQYFGPGTRLLVL.

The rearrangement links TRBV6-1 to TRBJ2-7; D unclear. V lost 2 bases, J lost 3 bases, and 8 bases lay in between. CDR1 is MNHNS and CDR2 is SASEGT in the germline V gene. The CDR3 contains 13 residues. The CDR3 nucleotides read TGTGCCAGCAGTGAACCAGACAACTACGAGCAGTACTTC. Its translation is CASSEPDNYEQYF.

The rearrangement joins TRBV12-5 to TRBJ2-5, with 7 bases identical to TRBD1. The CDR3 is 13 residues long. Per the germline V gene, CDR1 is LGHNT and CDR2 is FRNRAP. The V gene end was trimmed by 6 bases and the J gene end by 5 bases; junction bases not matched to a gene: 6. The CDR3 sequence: CASGTGQVETQYF. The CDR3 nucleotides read TGTGCTAGTGGGACAGGGCAGGTGGAGACCCAGTACTTC.

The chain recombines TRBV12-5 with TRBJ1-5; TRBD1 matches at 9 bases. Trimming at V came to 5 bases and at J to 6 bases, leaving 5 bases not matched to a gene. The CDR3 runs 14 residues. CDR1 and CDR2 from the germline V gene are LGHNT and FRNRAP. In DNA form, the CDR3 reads TGTGCTAGTGGTGACGGGACAGGGAGTCAGCCCCAGCATTTT. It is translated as CASGDGTGSQPQHF. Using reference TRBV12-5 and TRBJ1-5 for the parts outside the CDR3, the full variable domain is DARVTQTPRHKVTEMGQEVTMRCQPILGHNTVFWYRQTMMQGLELLAYFRNRAPLDDSGMPKDRFSAEMPDATLATLKIQPSEPRDSAVYFCASGDGTGSQPQHFGDGTRLSIL.

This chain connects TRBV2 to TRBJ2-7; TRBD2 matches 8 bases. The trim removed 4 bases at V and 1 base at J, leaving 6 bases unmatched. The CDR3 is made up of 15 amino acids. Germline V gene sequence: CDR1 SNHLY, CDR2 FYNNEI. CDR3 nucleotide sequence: TGTGCCAGCAGTGTATGGCGGGAGGTGTCCTACGAGCAGTACTTC. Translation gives CASSVWREVSYEQYF. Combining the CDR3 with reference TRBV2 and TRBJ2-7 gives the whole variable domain EPEVTQTPSHQVTQMGQEVILRCVPISNHLYFYWYRQILGQKVEFLVSFYNNEISEKSEIFDDQFSVERPDGSNFTLKIRSTKLEDSAMYFCASSVWREVSYEQYFGPGTRLTVT.

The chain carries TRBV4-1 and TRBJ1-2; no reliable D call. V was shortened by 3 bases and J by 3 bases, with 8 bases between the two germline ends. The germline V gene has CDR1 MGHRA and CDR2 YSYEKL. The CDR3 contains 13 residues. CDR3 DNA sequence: TGCGCCAGCAGCCAGGAGGAGTACTATGGCTACACCTTC. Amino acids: CASSQEEYYGYTF.

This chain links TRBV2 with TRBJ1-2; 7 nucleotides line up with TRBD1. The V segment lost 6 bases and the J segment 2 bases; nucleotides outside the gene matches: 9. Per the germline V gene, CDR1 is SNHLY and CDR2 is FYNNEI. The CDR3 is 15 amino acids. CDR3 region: CASSLTGEANYGYTF. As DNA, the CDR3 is TGTGCCAGCAGCCTAACAGGGGAGGCCAACTATGGCTACACCTTC. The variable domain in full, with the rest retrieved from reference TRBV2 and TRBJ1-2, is EPEVTQTPSHQVTQMGQEVILRCVPISNHLYFYWYRQILGQKVEFLVSFYNNEISEKSEIFDDQFSVERPDGSNFTLKIRSTKLEDSAMYFCASSLTGEANYGYTFGSGTRLTVV.

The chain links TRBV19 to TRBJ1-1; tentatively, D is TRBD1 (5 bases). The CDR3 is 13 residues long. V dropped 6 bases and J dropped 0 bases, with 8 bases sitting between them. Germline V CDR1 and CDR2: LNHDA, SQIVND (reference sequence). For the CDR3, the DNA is TGTGCCAGTAGCCGGACACTGAACACTGAAGCTTTCTTT. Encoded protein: CASSRTLNTEAFF.

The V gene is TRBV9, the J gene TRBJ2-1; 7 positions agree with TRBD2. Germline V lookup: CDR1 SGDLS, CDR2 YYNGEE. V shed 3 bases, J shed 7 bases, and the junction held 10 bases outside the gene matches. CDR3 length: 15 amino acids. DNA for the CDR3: TGTGCCAGCAGCGGACGCGGGACGGGGGGAAATGAGCAGTTCTTC. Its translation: CASSGRGTGGNEQFF.

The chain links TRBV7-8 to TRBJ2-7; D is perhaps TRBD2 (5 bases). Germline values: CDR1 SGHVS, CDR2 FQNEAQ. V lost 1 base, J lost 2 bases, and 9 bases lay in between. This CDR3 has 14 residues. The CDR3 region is CASSLGYGTYEQYF. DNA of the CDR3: TGTGCCAGCAGCTTAGGGTACGGGACCTACGAGCAGTACTTC.

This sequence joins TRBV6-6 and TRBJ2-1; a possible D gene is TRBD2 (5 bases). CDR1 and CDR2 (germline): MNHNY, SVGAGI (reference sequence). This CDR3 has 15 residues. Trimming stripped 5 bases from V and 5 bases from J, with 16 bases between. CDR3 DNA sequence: TGTGCCAGCAGTCCAGGAGGTTATATGGACAATGAGCAGTTCTTC. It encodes CASSPGGYMDNEQFF.

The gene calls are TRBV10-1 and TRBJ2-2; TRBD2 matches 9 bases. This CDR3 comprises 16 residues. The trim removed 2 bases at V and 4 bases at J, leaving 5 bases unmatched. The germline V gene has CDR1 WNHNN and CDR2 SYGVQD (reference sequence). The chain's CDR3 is CASSEGLAGLTGELFF. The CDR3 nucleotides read TGCGCCAGCAGTGAGGGGCTAGCGGGGCTCACCGGGGAGCTGTTTTTT.

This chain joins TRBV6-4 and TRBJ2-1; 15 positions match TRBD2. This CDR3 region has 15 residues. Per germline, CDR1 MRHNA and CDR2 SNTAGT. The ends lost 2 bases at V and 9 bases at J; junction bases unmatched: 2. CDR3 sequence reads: CASSDMGLAGGEQFF. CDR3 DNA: TGTGCCAGCAGTGACATGGGACTAGCGGGGGGTGAGCAGTTCTTC.

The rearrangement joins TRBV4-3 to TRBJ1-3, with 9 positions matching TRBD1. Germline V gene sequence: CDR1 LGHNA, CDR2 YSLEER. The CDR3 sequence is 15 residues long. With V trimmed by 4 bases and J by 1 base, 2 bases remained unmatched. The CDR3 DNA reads TGCGCCAGCAGCCCCGGGACAGGGTCTGGAAACACCATATATTTT. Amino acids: CASSPGTGSGNTIYF.

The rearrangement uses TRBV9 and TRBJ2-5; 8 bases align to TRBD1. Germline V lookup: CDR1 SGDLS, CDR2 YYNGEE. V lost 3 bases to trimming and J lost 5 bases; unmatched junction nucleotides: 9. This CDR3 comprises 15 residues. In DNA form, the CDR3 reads TGTGCCAGCAGCGAGGACAGGGTCGGAGGGGAGACCCAGTACTTC. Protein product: CASSEDRVGGETQYF.

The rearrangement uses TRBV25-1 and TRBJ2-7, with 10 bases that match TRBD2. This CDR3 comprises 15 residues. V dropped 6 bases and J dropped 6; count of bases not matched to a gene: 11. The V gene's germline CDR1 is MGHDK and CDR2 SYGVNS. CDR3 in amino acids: CASSWASGSSSEQYF. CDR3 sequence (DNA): TGTGCCAGCAGCTGGGCTAGCGGGAGTTCTTCCGAGCAGTACTTC.

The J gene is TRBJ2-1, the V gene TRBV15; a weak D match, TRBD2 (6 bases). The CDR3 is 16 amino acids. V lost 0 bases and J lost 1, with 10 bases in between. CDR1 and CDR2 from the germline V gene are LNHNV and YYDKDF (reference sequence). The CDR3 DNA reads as TGTGCCACCAGCAGAGATCTCGGGGGATCCTACAATGAGCAGTTCTTC. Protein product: CATSRDLGGSYNEQFF.

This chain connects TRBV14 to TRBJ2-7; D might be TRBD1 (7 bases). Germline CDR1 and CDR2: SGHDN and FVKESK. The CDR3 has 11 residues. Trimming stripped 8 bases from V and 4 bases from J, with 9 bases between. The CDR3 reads CASSGGYEQYF. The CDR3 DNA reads TGTGCCAGCTCAGGGGGGTACGAGCAGTACTTC.

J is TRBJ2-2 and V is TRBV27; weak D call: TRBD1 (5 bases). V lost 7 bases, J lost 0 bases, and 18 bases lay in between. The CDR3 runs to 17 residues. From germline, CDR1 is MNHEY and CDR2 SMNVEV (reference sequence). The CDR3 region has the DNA TGTGCCAGCAAGTTTAGGGATGAAGGGGCGAACACCGGGGAGCTGTTTTTT. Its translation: CASKFRDEGANTGELFF.